This T cell receptor beta chain was recovered during a study of chemoradiotherapy in HPV16-positive cancers. Study as a whole: Candidate HPV-specific T-cell clones and common TCR motifs came from functional assays in a couple of HPV16-positive patients.

Study-level points and caveats: The functional HPV-specific definition rests on just a couple of HPV16-positive patients. During treatment, candidate HPV-specific clones and E7-related motifs expanded in tumor.

The protocol was immunoSEQ multiplex PCR, while the TCRdb copy is restricted to in-frame clones and leaves out a portion. Of approximately 12,000 clones in the sample, less than 80% are singletons; the top ten hold 8.3%. CDR1 MNHNS and CDR2 SASEGT come from the germline V gene. The ends were cut back, 0 bases at V and 4 bases at J, with 10 bases in the middle. The CDR3 is made up of 15 amino acids. As concerns this clone: Its antigen is as yet unknown.

Repeated repertoire sampling spanned the course of chemoradiotherapy. This rearrangement joins TRBV6-1 to TRBJ1-3; D is unclear. This clonotype originated in a human donor with HPV-associated anogenital cancer. Sample collection occurred from a patient who underwent chemoradiotherapy. In DNA, the CDR3 is TGTGCCAGCAGTGAAGCGCCGACACCCGGAAACACCATATATTTT. This codes for CASSEAPTPGNTIYF.